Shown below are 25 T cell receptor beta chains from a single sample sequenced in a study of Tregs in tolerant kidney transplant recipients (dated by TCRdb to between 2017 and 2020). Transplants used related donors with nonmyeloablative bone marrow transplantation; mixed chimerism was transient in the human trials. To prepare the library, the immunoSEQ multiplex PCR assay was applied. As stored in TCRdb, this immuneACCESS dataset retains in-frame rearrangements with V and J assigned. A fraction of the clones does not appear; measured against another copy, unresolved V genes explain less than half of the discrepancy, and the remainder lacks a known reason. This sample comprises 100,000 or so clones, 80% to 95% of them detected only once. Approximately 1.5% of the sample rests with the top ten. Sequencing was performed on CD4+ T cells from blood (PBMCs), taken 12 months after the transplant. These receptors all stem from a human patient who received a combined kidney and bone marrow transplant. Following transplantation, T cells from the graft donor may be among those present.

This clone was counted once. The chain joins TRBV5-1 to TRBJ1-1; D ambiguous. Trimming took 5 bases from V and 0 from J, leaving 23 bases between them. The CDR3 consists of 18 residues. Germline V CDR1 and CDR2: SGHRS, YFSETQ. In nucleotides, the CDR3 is TGCGCCAGCAGACCATTCGGCCGGGAAGGCTTTGTGAACACTGAAGCTTTCTTT. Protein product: CASRPFGREGFVNTEAFF.

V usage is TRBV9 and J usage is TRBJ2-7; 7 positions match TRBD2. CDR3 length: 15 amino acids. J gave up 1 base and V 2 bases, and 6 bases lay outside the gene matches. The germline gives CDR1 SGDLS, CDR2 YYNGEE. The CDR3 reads CASSVSGGDSYEQYF. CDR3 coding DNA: TGTGCCAGCAGCGTGTCGGGGGGAGATTCCTACGAGCAGTACTTC.

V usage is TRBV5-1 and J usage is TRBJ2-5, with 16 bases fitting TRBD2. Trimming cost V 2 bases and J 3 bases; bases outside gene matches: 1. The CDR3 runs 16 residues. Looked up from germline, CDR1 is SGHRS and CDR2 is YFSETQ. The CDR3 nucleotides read TGCGCCAGCAGCTTAGGGACTAGCGGGAGGGAAGAGACCCAGTACTTC. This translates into CASSLGTSGREETQYF.

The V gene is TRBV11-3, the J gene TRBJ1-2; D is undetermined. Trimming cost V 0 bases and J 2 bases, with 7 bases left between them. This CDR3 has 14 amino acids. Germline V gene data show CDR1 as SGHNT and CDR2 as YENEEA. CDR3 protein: CASSLDGQNYGYTF. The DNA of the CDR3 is TGTGCCAGCAGCTTAGATGGGCAAAACTATGGCTACACCTTC.

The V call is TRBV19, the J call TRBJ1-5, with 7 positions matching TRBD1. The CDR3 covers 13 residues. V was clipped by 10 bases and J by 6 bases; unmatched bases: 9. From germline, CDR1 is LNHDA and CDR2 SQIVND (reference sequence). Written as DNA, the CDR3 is TGTGCCACCGCCGACAGGGTTGCTCAGCCCCAGCATTTT. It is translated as CATADRVAQPQHF. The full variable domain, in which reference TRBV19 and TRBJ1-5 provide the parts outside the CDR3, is DGGITQSPKYLFRKEGQNVTLSCEQNLNHDAMYWYRQDPGQGLRLIYYSQIVNDFQKGDIAEGYSVSREKKESFPLTVTSAQKNPTAFYLCATADRVAQPQHFGDGTRLSIL.

This chain's CDR3 is CASSQGGGAADTQYF. CDR3 coding DNA: TGTGCCAGCAGTCAAGGAGGGGGCGCGGCAGATACGCAGTATTTT. V usage is TRBV6-5 and J usage is TRBJ2-3; D is perhaps TRBD1 (7 bases). Germline CDR1 MNHEY, CDR2 SVGAGI. V lost 5 bases to trimming and J lost 4 bases, with 16 bases between them. This CDR3 spans 15 amino acids.

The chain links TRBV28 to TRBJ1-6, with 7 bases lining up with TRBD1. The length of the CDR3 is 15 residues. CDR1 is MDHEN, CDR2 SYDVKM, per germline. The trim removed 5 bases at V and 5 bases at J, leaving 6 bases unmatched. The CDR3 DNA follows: TGTGCCAGCAGTAAAGGGGGCTTGGATAATTCACCCCTCCACTTT. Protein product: CASSKGGLDNSPLHF.

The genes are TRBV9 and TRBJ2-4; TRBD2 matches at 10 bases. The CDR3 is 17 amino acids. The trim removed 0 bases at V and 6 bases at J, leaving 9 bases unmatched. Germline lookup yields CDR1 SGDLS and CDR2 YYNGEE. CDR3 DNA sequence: TGTGCCAGCAGCGTAGGGGGTAATAGCGGGGGGAGAAACATTCAGTACTTC. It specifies CASSVGGNSGGRNIQYF. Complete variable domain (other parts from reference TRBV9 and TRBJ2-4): DSGVTQTPKHLITATGQRVTLRCSPRSGDLSVYWYQQSLDQGLQFLIQYYNGEERAKGNILERFSAQQFPDLHSELNLSSLELGDSALYFCASSVGGNSGGRNIQYFGAGTRLSVL.

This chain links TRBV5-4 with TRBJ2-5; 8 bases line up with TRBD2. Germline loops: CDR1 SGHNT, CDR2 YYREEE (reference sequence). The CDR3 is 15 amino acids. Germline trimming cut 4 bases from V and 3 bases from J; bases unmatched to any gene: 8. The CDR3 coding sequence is TGTGCCAGCAGCCCTTGGGGGCGGGAGGAAGAGACCCAGTACTTC. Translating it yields CASSPWGREEETQYF. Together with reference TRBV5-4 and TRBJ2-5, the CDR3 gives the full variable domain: ETGVTQSPTHLIKTRGQQVTLRCSSQSGHNTVSWYQQALGQGPQFIFQYYREEENGRGNFPPRFSGLQFPNYSSELNVNALELDDSALYLCASSPWGREEETQYFGPGTRLLVL.

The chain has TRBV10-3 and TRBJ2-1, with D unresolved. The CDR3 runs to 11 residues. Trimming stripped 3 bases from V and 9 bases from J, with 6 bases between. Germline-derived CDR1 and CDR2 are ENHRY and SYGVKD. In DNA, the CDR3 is TGTGCCATCAGTGAACAGTTTGAGCAGTTCTTC. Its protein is CAISEQFEQFF.

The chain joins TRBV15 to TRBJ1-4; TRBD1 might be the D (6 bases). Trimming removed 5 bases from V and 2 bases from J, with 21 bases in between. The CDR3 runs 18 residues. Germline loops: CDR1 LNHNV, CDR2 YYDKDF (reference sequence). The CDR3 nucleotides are TGTGCCACCAGCCCGTCGTCAGGGGTGGATTTCACTAATGAAAAACTGTTTTTT. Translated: CATSPSSGVDFTNEKLFF. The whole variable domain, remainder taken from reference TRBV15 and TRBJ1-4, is DAMVIQNPRYQVTQFGKPVTLSCSQTLNHNVMYWYQQKSSQAPKLLFHYYDKDFNNEADTPDNFQSRRPNTSFCFLDIRSPGLGDTAMYLCATSPSSGVDFTNEKLFFGSGTQLSVL.

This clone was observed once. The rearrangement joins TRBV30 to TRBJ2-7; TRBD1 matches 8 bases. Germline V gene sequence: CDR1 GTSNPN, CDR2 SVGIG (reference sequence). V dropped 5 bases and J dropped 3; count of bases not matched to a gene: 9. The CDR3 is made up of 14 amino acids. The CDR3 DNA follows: TGTGCCTGGGCAGGGGGCGGAGTGGTCTACGAGCAGTACTTC. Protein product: CAWAGGGVVYEQYF.

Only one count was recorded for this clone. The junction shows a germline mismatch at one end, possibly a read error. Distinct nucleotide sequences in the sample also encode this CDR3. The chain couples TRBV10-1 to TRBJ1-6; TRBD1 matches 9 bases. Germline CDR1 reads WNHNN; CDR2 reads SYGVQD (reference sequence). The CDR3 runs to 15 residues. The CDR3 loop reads CANPRDREDDSPLHF. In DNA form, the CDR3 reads TGCGCCAACCCCCGGGACAGGGAGGACGATTCCCCCCTCCACTTT.

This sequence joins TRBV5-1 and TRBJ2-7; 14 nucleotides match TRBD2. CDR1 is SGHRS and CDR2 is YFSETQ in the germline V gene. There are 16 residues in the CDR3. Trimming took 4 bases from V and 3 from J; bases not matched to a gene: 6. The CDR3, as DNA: TGCGCCAGCAGCGGGGGACTAGCGGGGGAAAACTACGAGCAGTACTTC. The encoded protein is CASSGGLAGENYEQYF.

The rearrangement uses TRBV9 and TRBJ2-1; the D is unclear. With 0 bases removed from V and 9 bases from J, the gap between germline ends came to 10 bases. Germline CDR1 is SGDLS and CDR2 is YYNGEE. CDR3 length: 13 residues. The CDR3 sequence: CASSVAGGSEQFF. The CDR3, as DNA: TGTGCCAGCAGCGTAGCGGGTGGCAGTGAGCAGTTCTTC. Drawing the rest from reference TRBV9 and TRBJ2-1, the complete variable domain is DSGVTQTPKHLITATGQRVTLRCSPRSGDLSVYWYQQSLDQGLQFLIQYYNGEERAKGNILERFSAQQFPDLHSELNLSSLELGDSALYFCASSVAGGSEQFFGPGTRLTVL.

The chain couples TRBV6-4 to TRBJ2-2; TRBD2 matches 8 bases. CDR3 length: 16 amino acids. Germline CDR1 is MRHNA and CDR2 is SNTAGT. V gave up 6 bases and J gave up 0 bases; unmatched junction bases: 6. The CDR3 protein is CASRINSGTNTGELFF. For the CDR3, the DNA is TGTGCCAGCAGAATAAATAGCGGGACGAACACCGGGGAGCTGTTTTTT.

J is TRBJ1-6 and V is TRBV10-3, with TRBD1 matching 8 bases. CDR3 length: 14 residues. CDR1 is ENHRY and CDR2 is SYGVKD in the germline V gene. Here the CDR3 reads CATQQGVYNSPLHF. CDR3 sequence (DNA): TGTGCTACCCAACAGGGGGTCTATAATTCACCCCTCCACTTT.

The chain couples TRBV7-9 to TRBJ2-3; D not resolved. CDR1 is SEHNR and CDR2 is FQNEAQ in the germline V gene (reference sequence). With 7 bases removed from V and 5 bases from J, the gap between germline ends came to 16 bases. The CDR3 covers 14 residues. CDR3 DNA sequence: TGTGCCAGCACCCTAAGTCATCCGGGAGATACGCAGTATTTT. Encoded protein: CASTLSHPGDTQYF.

The DNA of the CDR3 is TGTGCCAGCAGCCCCCTGGGACAGGGACTCTACGAGCAGTACTTC. This translates into CASSPLGQGLYEQYF. V is TRBV7-9 and J is TRBJ2-7; 9 bases are shared with TRBD1. The CDR3 totals 15 residues. Germline CDR1 reads SEHNR; CDR2 reads FQNEAQ (reference sequence). V shed 5 bases, J shed 3 bases, and the junction held 8 bases outside the gene matches. The full variable domain, in which reference TRBV7-9 and TRBJ2-7 provide the parts outside the CDR3, is DTGVSQNPRHKITKRGQNVTFRCDPISEHNRLYWYRQTLGQGPEFLTYFQNEAQLEKSRLLSDRFSAERPKGSFSTLEIQRTEQGDSAMYLCASSPLGQGLYEQYFGPGTRLTVT.

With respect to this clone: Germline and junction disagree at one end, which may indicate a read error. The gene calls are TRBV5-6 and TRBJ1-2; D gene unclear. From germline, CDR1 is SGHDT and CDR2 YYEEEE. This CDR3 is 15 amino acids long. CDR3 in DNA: TGTGCCAGCAGCTTTGATCGGGTCCTTACTTATGGCTACCCCTTC. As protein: CASSFDRVLTYGYPF.

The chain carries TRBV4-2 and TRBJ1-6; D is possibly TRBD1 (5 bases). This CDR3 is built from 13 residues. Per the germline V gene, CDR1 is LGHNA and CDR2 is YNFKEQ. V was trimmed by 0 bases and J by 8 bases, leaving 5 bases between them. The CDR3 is CASSQDRDSPLHF. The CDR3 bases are TGTGCCAGCAGCCAAGACAGGGATTCACCCCTCCACTTT.

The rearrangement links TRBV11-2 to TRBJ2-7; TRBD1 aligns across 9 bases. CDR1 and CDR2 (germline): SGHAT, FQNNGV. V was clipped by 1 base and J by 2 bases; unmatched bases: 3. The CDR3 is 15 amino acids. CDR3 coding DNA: TGTGCCAGCAGCTTAGCTGGGACAGGGACCTACGAGCAGTACTTC. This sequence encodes CASSLAGTGTYEQYF.

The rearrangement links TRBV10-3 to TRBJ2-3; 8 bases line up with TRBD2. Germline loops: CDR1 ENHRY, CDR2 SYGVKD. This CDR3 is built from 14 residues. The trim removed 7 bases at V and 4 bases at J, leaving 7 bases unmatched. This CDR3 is CAINPTGGADTQYF. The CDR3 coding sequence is TGTGCCATCAACCCAACGGGAGGGGCAGATACGCAGTATTTT.

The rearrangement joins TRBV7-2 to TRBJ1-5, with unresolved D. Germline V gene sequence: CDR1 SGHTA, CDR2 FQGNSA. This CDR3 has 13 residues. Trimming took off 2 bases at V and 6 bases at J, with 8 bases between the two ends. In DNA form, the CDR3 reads TGTGCCAGCAGCTTAATAGAGGGTCAGCCCCAGCATTTT. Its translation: CASSLIEGQPQHF.

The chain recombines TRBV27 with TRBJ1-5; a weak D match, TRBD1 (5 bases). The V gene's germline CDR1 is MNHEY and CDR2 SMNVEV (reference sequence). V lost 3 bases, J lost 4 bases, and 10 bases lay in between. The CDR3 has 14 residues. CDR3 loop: CASSLGYRNQPQHF. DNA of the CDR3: TGTGCCAGCAGTTTGGGGTACAGGAATCAGCCCCAGCATTTT.